The 17 T cell receptor beta chains below all came from one sample that was sequenced in a study of cytomegalovirus exposure and HLA in healthy donors. Some clones are missing from TCRdb's copy, which holds only in-frame ones; the method was immunoSEQ multiplex PCR. Of under 65,000 clones detected, approximately 89% appear once; the ten largest clones hold 8.4%. What was sequenced was PBMCs. The receptors come from a woman between 18 and 29 years old in good health and CMV-seropositive.

V and J are TRBV29-1 and TRBJ2-7, with 8 bases identical to TRBD1. V lost 7 bases to trimming and J lost 4 bases; unmatched junction nucleotides: 12. The CDR3 sequence is 14 residues long. Germline assignment: CDR1 SQVTM and CDR2 ANQGSEA. DNA for the CDR3: TGCAGCGCTGGGGGGCCGACAGGGGCGTACGAGCAGTACTTC. It specifies CSAGGPTGAYEQYF.

This clone is a singleton in its sample. The chain has TRBV6-6 and TRBJ1-1, with 9 bases matching TRBD1. V lost 6 bases and J lost 3; bases outside the gene matches: 5. Germline CDR1 MNHNY, CDR2 SVGAGI (reference sequence). This CDR3 contains 14 residues. For the CDR3, the DNA is TGTGCCAGCAGCAACAGGGGGCTGGACACTGAAGCTTTCTTT. Protein product: CASSNRGLDTEAFF.

J is TRBJ2-4 and V is TRBV7-8; 7 bases align to TRBD2. Germline V CDR1 and CDR2: SGHVS, FQNEAQ. Trimming removed 5 bases from V and 0 bases from J; junction bases left unmatched: 4. This CDR3 comprises 15 residues. The CDR3 DNA reads as TGTGCCAGCAGCACCTGGGGGGGAGCCAAAAACATTCAGTACTTC. This translates into CASSTWGGAKNIQYF. The full variable domain, its missing parts supplied by reference TRBV7-8 and TRBJ2-4, is GAGVSQSPRYKVAKRGQDVALRCDPISGHVSLFWYQQALGQGPEFLTYFQNEAQLDKSGLPSDRFFAERPEGSVSTLKIQRTQQEDSAVYLCASSTWGGAKNIQYFGAGTRLSVL.

This chain links TRBV5-1 with TRBJ1-1; D might be TRBD1 (6 bases). In germline, CDR1 is SGHRS, CDR2 YFSETQ. The V end was cut by 3 bases, the J end by 2 bases, with 11 bases between. This CDR3 has 14 residues. The CDR3 coding sequence is TGCGCCAGCAGCTCACCGGACAGAAACACTGAAGCTTTCTTT. It translates to CASSSPDRNTEAFF.

The sample holds a few counts of this clone. The V call is TRBV15, the J call TRBJ2-2; the D gene is possibly TRBD1 (5 bases). Germline V gene data show CDR1 as LNHNV and CDR2 as YYDKDF (reference sequence). This CDR3 is built from 15 residues. Trimming removed 0 bases from V and 4 bases from J, with 9 bases in between. CDR3 in DNA: TGTGCCACCAGCAGAGATTCCAGGGCCACCGGGGAGCTGTTTTTT. It yields the protein CATSRDSRATGELFF.

The V and J genes are TRBV10-2 and TRBJ1-1; the D is unclear. The CDR3 spans 13 residues. Trimming stripped 3 bases from V and 8 bases from J, with 13 bases between. Germline V gene lookup returns CDR1 WSHSY and CDR2 SAAADI. CDR3 sequence: CASSDPQNSEAFF. DNA of the CDR3: TGCGCCAGCAGTGACCCACAGAATTCAGAAGCTTTCTTT.

The genes are TRBV6-5 and TRBJ2-3, with TRBD2 matching 8 bases. The V segment lost 5 bases and the J segment 0 bases; nucleotides outside the gene matches: 4. Per germline, CDR1 MNHEY and CDR2 SVGAGI. The CDR3 contains 15 residues. This CDR3 reads CASSRPSGSTDTQYF. The CDR3 DNA reads as TGTGCCAGCAGTCGACCTAGCGGGAGCACAGATACGCAGTATTTT.

V gene TRBV7-6 combines with J gene TRBJ2-7; possible D gene TRBD1, 5 bases. The CDR3 sequence is 16 residues long. The V and J ends lost 4 bases and 5 bases respectively, with 21 bases between them. Germline V CDR1 and CDR2: SGHVS, FNYEAQ. The CDR3 DNA reads TGTGCCAGCAGCTCCCTCCTTGTGGGGCTTATCGACGAGCAGTACTTC. This codes for CASSSLLVGLIDEQYF.

V usage is TRBV9 and J usage is TRBJ2-7, with D possibly being TRBD2 (5 bases). Trimming cost V 4 bases and J 2 bases, with 10 bases left between them. The CDR3 extends over 13 amino acids. Germline V lookup: CDR1 SGDLS, CDR2 YYNGEE. The CDR3 DNA sequence: TGTGCCAGCAGCAACCGGGATCCCTACGAGCAGTACTTC. It translates to CASSNRDPYEQYF.

The genes are TRBV5-6 and TRBJ2-1; 9 nucleotides match TRBD2. The CDR3 is 19 amino acids. V was clipped by 0 bases and J by 0 bases; unmatched bases: 10. Germline V lookup: CDR1 SGHDT, CDR2 YYEEEE. In DNA, the CDR3 is TGTGCCAGCAGCTTGGGGCTAGCGGGGTGGGCAAGCTCCTACAATGAGCAGTTCTTC. This sequence encodes CASSLGLAGWASSYNEQFF.

This chain uses TRBV5-1 with TRBJ1-1; the D is unclear. This CDR3 contains 16 residues. Per germline, CDR1 SGHRS and CDR2 YFSETQ. Trimming cost V 4 bases and J 1 base, with 17 bases left between them. The DNA of the CDR3 is TGCGCCAGCAGCCCGATGGGTAGAGGGAAGAACACTGAAGCTTTCTTT. It yields the protein CASSPMGRGKNTEAFF.

This chain joins TRBV6-5 and TRBJ2-3; D is undetermined. Germline lookup yields CDR1 MNHEY and CDR2 SVGAGI. The CDR3 spans 14 residues. Trimming took 0 bases from V and 1 from J, leaving 5 bases between them. In nucleotides, the CDR3 is TGTGCCAGCAGTTACTCGATAGGCACAGATACGCAGTATTTT. This sequence encodes CASSYSIGTDTQYF.

V gene TRBV30 combines with J gene TRBJ1-4; 9 bases fit TRBD1. The length of the CDR3 is 18 residues. Trimming took 0 bases from V and 6 from J; bases not matched to a gene: 14. The germline gives CDR1 GTSNPN, CDR2 SVGIG (reference sequence). The CDR3 bases are TGTGCCTGGAGTGTCAAAAATGGGGGGACAGGGTGGGATGAAAAACTGTTTTTT. It codes for CAWSVKNGGTGWDEKLFF.

CDR3 residues: CASSHGGRWGTDTQYF. The DNA for the CDR3 is TGTGCCAGCAGTCACGGGGGACGGTGGGGCACAGATACGCAGTATTTT. J is TRBJ2-3 and V is TRBV7-3; TRBD2 might be the D (6 bases). The germline V and J ends were trimmed by 6 bases and 1 base, with 17 bases remaining between them. The CDR3 consists of 16 residues. Germline V lookup: CDR1 SGHTA, CDR2 FQGTGA.

The rearrangement joins TRBV20-1 to TRBJ2-1; D may be TRBD2 (5 bases). This CDR3 region has 10 residues. The V end was cut by 6 bases, the J end by 9 bases, with 9 bases between. Germline loops: CDR1 DFQATT, CDR2 SNEGSKA (reference sequence). CDR3 DNA: TGCAGTGCAAGTGCGGGTGAGCAGTTCTTC. Its protein is CSASAGEQFF.

This chain links TRBV19 with TRBJ1-1, with 7 positions matching TRBD1. Trimming took 6 bases from V and 0 from J; bases not matched to a gene: 7. Germline CDR1 LNHDA, CDR2 SQIVND (reference sequence). The CDR3 consists of 15 residues. CDR3 nucleotide sequence: TGTGCCAGTAGCCGGCGGACAGGTTTGAACACTGAAGCTTTCTTT. Encoded protein: CASSRRTGLNTEAFF.

This clone appeared once. The chain links TRBV7-9 to TRBJ2-5; 7 nucleotides line up with TRBD1. This CDR3 is built from 15 residues. J gave up 3 bases and V 1 base, and 5 bases lay outside the gene matches. The germline V gene has CDR1 SEHNR and CDR2 FQNEAQ (reference sequence). DNA for the CDR3: TGTGCCAGCAGCTTAGTCCGCAGGGGGAAAGAGACCCAGTACTTC. This translates into CASSLVRRGKETQYF. The whole variable domain, filled in from reference TRBV7-9 and TRBJ2-5, reads DTGVSQNPRHKITKRGQNVTFRCDPISEHNRLYWYRQTLGQGPEFLTYFQNEAQLEKSRLLSDRFSAERPKGSFSTLEIQRTEQGDSAMYLCASSLVRRGKETQYFGPGTRLLVL.